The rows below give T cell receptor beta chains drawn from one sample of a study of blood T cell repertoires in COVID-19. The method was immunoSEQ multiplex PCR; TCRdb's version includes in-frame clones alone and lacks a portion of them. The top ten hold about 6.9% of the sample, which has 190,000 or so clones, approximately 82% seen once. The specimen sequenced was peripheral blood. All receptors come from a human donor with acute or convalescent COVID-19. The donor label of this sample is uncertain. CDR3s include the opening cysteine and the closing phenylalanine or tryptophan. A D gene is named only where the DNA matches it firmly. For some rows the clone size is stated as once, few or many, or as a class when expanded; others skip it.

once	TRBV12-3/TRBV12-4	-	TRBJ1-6	CASSLGGRMPLHF	TGTGCCAGCAGTTTAGGGGGGCGCATGCCCCTCCACTTT
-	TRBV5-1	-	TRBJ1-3	CASSGSSGNTIYF	TGCGCCAGCAGTGGCAGCTCTGGAAACACCATATATTTT
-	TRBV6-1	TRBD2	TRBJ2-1	CASSEGARTSLVF	TGTGCCAGCAGTGAAGGGGCCAGGACTAGTCTAGTCTTC
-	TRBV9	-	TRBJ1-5	CASSVGGGYNQPQHF	TGTGCCAGCAGCGTAGGAGGAGGTTATAATCAGCCCCAGCATTTT
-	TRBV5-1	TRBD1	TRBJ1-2	CASSPGTASFVYGYTF	TGCGCCAGCAGCCCTGGGACAGCCTCTTTTGTCTATGGCTACACCTTC
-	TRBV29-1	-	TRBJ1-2	CSAERGNGYTF	TGCAGCGCCGAACGGGGGAATGGCTACACCTTC
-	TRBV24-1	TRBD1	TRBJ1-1	CATSEPDRGAAFF	TGTGCCACCAGTGAACCCGACAGGGGTGCAGCTTTCTTT
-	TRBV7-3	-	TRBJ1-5	CASSLSGSAGSQHF	TGTGCCAGCAGCTTAAGCGGGTCAGCGGGGTCCCAGCATTTT
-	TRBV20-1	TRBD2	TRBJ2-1	CSVSPAASGTNEQFF	TGCAGTGTTAGTCCCGCGGCTAGCGGGACCAATGAGCAGTTCTTC
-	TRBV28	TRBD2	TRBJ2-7	CASSLGTSGRARYEQYF	TGTGCCAGCAGTTTAGGGACTAGCGGGAGGGCCAGGTACGAGCAGTACTTC
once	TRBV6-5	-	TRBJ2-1	CASRGGKQTYNEQFF	TGTGCCAGCAGAGGCGGGAAGCAAACCTACAATGAGCAGTTCTTC
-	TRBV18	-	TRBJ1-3	CASSPISSSGNTIYF	TGTGCCAGCTCACCAATAAGTAGCTCTGGAAACACCATATATTTT
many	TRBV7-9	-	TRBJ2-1	CASSSPNGNEQFF	TGTGCCAGCAGCTCCCCCAACGGCAATGAGCAGTTCTTC
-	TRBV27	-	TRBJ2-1	CASSFQGGKQFF	TGTGCCAGCAGTTTTCAAGGAGGGAAGCAGTTCTTC
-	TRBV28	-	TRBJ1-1	CASSLAVMNTEAFF	TGTGCCAGCAGTTTGGCGGTTATGAACACTGAAGCTTTCTTT
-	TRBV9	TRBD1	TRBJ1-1	CASSLRQGTEAFF	TGTGCCAGCAGCTTACGACAGGGCACTGAAGCTTTCTTT
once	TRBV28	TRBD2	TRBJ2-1	CASSLRGRAIYEQFF	TGTGCCAGCAGTTTACGGGGGAGGGCAATCTATGAGCAGTTCTTC
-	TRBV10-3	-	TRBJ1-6	CAISEQGPSSYNSPLHF	TGTGCCATCAGTGAACAGGGACCCAGCTCCTATAATTCACCCCTCCACTTT
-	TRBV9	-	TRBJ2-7	CASSPSGQGFSYEQYF	TGTGCCAGCAGCCCTTCCGGGCAGGGTTTCTCCTACGAGCAGTACTTC
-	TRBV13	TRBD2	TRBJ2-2	CASSLFLAGGRGELFF	TGTGCCAGCAGCTTGTTCCTAGCGGGGGGTCGCGGGGAGCTGTTTTTT
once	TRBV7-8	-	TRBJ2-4	CASSWTASIQYF	TGTGCCAGCAGCTGGACAGCCAGCATTCAGTACTTC
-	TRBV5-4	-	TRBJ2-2	CASSIRDLSTGELFF	TGTGCCAGCAGCATCCGGGACTTGTCCACCGGGGAGCTGTTTTTT
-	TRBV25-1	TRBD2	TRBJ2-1	CASTPSGFGNEQFF	TGTGCCAGCACACCTAGCGGGTTCGGGAATGAGCAGTTCTTC
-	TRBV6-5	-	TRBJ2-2	CASSYSRGANTGELFF	TGTGCCAGCAGTTACTCCCGAGGAGCGAACACCGGGGAGCTGTTTTTT
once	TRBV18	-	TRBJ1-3	CASSPSVSGNTIYF	TGTGCCAGCTCACCATCAGTCTCTGGAAACACCATATATTTT
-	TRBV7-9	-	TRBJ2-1	CASGRGSSVGNNEQFF	TGTGCCAGCGGCCGAGGTAGTAGCGTAGGTAACAATGAGCAGTTCTTC
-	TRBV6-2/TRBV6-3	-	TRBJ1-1	CASSPPGQNTEAFF	TGTGCCAGCAGTCCACCGGGACAGAACACTGAAGCTTTCTTT
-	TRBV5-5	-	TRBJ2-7	CASSLIGTSNTEQYF	TGTGCCAGCAGCTTGATAGGGACTTCAAATACCGAGCAGTACTTC
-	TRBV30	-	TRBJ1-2	CAWSGGAVSGGYTF	TGTGCCTGGAGTGGCGGGGCAGTGTCGGGTGGCTACACCTTC
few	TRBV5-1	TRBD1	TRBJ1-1	CASSSGTGGTEAFF	TGCGCCAGCAGCTCCGGGACAGGGGGTACTGAAGCTTTCTTT
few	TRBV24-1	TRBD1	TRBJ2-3	CATSDTGGTDTQYF	TGTGCCACCAGTGACACAGGGGGCACAGATACGCAGTATTTT
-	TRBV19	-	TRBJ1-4	CASSREATNEKLFF	TGTGCCAGTAGTAGGGAGGCAACTAATGAAAAACTGTTTTTT
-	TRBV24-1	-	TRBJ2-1	CATSDTAVVGLNEQFF	TGTGCCACCAGTGATACGGCTGTTGTGGGCTTGAATGAGCAGTTCTTC
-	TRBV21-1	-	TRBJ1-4	CASSKYYGVNEKLFF	TGTGCCAGCAGCAAATATTACGGAGTGAATGAAAAACTGTTTTTT
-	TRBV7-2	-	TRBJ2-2	CASSQTNTGELFF	TGTGCCAGCAGCCAAACGAACACCGGGGAGCTGTTTTTT
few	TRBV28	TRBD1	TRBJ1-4	CASSQGQGAFEKLFF	TGTGCCAGCAGTCAGGGACAGGGGGCTTTTGAAAAACTGTTTTTT
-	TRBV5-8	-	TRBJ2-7	CASSPRTVREQYF	TGTGCCAGCAGCCCGCGGACAGTAAGGGAGCAGTACTTC
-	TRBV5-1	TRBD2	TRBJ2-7	CASRLDLAGPYEQYF	TGCGCCAGCAGACTGGATCTAGCGGGCCCCTACGAGCAGTACTTC
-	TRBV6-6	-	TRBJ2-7	CASSPYLPTLAETYEQYF	TGTGCCAGCAGTCCCTACTTACCTACTTTAGCGGAAACCTACGAGCAGTACTTC
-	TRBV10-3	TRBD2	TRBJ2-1	CAISLAGGLINEQFF	TGTGCCATCAGTCTAGCGGGAGGGTTAATAAATGAGCAGTTCTTC
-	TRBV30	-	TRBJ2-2	CGAGSAGELFF	TGTGGTGCCGGGTCGGCCGGGGAGCTGTTTTTT
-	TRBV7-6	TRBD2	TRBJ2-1	CASSLDSGRYNEQFF	TGTGCCAGCAGCTTAGATAGCGGGAGGTACAATGAGCAGTTCTTC
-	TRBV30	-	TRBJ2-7	CAWSVMRAHEQYF	TGTGCCTGGAGTGTTATGCGGGCCCACGAGCAGTACTTC
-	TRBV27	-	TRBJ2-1	CASSLLQGGFNEQFF	TGTGCCAGCAGTTTATTGCAGGGGGGTTTTAATGAGCAGTTCTTC
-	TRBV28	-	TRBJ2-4	CASSLGGPGLAKNIQYF	TGTGCCAGCAGTTTAGGAGGGCCCGGACTAGCCAAAAACATTCAGTACTTC
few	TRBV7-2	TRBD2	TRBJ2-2	CASSLDSGGVTGELFF	TGTGCCAGCAGCTTAGATAGCGGGGGAGTCACCGGGGAGCTGTTTTTT
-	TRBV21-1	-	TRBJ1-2	CASSCRGSYGYTF	TGTGCCAGCAGTTGCAGGGGTAGCTATGGCTACACCTTC
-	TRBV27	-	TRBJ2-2	CASSATGITGELFF	TGTGCCAGCAGTGCCACAGGGATCACCGGGGAGCTGTTTTTT
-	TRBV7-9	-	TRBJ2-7	CASSLRRQEQYEQYF	TGTGCCAGCAGCCTGCGACGACAGGAGCAATACGAGCAGTACTTC
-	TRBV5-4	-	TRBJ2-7	CASSLGSGRYGEQYF	TGTGCCAGCAGCTTGGGAAGCGGTCGGTATGGTGAGCAGTACTTC
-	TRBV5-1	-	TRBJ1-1	CASSLRVGNTEAFF	TGCGCCAGCAGCTTGCGGGTCGGGAACACTGAAGCTTTCTTT